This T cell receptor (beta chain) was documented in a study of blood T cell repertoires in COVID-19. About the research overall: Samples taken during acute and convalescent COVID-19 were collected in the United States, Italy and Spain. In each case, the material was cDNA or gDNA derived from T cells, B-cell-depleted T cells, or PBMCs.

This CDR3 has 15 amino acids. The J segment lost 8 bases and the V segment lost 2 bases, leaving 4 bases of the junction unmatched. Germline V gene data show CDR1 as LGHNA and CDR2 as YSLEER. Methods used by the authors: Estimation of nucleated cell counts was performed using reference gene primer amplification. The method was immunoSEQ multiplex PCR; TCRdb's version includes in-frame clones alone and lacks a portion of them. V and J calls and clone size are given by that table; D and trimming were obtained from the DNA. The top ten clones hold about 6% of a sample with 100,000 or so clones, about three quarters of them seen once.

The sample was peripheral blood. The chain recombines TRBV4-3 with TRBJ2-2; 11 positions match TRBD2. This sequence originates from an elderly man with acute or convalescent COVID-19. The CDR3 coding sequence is TGCGCCAGCAGCCAACAGGGACTAGCGGTAGGGGAGCTGTTTTTT. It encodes CASSQQGLAVGELFF.